The source of this T cell receptor (beta chain) is a study of Ad26.COV2.S vaccination and SARS-CoV-2 variants. Across the study: Enrolled in COV1001, the donor was in the Ad26.COV2.S trial arm, which received the vaccine. Findings of the study overall: Post-vaccination spike-specific CD8+ and CD4+ T cell responses reportedly had substantial breadth.

A remark on this clone: Antigen specificity is unknown.

Treatment specified: roughly 20 received Ad26.COV2.S at low or high dose, single or two shots; about five received placebo; per-sample allocation not given. Specimen acquisition occurred on day 63 following the initial vaccine or placebo injection. This Boston cohort included adults aged 18-55 years. What was given as vaccine was an Ad26 vector encoding Wuhan-strain SARS-CoV-2 spike. The V and J ends lost 5 bases and 0 bases, in that order; junction bases with no gene match: 4. The CDR3 consists of 15 residues. Germline V gene sequence: CDR1 LNHDA, CDR2 SQIVND (reference sequence). Here immunoSEQ multiplex PCR was the method, and the copy in TCRdb shows in-frame clones only, minus some. The data show 300,000 to 350,000 clones, with around four fifths seen just once and about 2.1% held by the top ten.

This receptor was taken from a person between 18 and 59 years old who received the Ad26.COV2.S COVID-19 vaccine or a placebo. Source: peripheral blood, taken in a trial of Ad26.COV2.S vaccine versus placebo. The V call is TRBV19, the J call TRBJ1-5; 7 bases align to TRBD1. CDR3: CASSATGNSNQPQHF. In nucleotides, the CDR3 is TGTGCCAGTAGTGCGACAGGGAATAGCAATCAGCCCCAGCATTTT.